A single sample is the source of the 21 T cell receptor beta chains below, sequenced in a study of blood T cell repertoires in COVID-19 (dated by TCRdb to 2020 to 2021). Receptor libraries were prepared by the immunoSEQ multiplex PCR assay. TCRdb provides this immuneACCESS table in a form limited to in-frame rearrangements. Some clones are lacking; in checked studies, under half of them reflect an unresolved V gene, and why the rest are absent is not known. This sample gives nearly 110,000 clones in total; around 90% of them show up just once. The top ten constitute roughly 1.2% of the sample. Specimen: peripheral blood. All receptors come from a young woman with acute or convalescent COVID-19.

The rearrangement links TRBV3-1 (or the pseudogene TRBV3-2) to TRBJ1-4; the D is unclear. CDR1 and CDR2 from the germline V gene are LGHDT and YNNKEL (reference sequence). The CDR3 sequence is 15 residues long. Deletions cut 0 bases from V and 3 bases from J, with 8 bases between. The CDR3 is CASSQEDGANEKLFF. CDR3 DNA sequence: TGTGCCAGCAGCCAAGAAGACGGGGCTAATGAAAAACTGTTTTTT.

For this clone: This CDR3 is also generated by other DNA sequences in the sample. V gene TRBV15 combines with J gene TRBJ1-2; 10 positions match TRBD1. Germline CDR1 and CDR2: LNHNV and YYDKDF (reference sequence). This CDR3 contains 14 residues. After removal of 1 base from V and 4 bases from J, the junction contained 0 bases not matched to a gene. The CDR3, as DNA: TGTGCCACCAGCAGAGGGGACAGGGGCTATGGCTACACCTTC. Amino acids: CATSRGDRGYGYTF. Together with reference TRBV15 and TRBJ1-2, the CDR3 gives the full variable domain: DAMVIQNPRYQVTQFGKPVTLSCSQTLNHNVMYWYQQKSSQAPKLLFHYYDKDFNNEADTPDNFQSRRPNTSFCFLDIRSPGLGDTAMYLCATSRGDRGYGYTFGSGTRLTVV.

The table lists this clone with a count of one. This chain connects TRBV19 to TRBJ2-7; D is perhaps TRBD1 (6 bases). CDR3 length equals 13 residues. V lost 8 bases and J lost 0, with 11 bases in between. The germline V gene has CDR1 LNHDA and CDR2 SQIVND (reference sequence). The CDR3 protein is CASARDNSYEQYF. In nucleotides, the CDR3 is TGTGCCAGTGCCAGGGACAACTCCTACGAGCAGTACTTC.

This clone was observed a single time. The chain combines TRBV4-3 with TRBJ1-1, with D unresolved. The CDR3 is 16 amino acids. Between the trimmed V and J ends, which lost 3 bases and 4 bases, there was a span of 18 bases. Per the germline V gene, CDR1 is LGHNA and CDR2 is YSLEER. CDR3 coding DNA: TGCGCCAGCAGCCACGATAGACGGGGTATGGGCACTGAAGCTTTCTTT. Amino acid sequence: CASSHDRRGMGTEAFF.

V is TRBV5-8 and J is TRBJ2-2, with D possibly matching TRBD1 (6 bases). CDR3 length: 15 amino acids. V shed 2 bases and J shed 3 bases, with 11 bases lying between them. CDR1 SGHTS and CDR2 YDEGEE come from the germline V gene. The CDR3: CASSLGGRDTGELFF. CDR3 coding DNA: TGTGCCAGCAGCTTAGGGGGACGGGACACCGGGGAGCTGTTTTTT.

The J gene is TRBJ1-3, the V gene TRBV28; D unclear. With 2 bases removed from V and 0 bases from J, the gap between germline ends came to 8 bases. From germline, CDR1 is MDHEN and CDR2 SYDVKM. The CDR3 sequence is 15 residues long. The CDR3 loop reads CASSLGQPSGNTIYF. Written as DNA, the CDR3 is TGTGCCAGCAGTTTAGGGCAGCCCTCTGGAAACACCATATATTTT.

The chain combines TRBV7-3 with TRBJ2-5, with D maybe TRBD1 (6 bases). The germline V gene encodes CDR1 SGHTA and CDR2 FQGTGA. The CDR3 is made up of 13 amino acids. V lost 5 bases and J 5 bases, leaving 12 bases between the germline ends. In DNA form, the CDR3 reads TGTGCCAGCAGCCCAGAGAGGGGGGAGACCCAGTACTTC. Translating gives CASSPERGETQYF.

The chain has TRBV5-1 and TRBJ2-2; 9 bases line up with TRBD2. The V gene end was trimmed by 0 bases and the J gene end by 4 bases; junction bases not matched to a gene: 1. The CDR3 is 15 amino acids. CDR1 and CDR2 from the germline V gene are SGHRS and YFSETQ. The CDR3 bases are TGCGCCAGCAGCTTGGAGCGGGGGGCCACCGGGGAGCTGTTTTTT. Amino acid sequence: CASSLERGATGELFF.

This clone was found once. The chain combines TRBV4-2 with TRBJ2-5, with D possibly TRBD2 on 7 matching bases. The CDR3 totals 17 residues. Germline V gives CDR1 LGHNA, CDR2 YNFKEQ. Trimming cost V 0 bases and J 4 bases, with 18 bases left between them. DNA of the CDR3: TGTGCCAGCAGCCAAGATGGGTTCGGGGGCGGGAGAGAGACCCAGTACTTC. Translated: CASSQDGFGGGRETQYF.

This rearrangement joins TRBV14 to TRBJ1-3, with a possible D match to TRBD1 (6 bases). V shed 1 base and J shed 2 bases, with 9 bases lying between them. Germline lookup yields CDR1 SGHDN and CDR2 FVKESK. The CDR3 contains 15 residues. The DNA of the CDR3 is TGTGCCAGCAGCCAAGCACAGGGACCTGGAAACACCATATATTTT. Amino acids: CASSQAQGPGNTIYF.

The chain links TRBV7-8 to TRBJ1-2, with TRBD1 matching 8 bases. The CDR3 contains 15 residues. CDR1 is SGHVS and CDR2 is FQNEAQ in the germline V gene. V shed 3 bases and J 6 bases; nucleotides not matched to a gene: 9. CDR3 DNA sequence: TGTGCCAGCAGCTTCGCCCTCGTCAGGGGGCATGGCTACACCTTC. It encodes CASSFALVRGHGYTF.

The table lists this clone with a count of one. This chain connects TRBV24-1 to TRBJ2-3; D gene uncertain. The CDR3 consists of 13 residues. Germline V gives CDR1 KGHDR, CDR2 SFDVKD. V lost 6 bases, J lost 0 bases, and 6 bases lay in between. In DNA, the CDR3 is TGTGCCACCAGTTCTCCTAGCACAGATACGCAGTATTTT. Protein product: CATSSPSTDTQYF.

The CDR3 DNA reads TGCGCCAGCAAAGGACAGGGGCCTTCATTCGACAATCAGCCCCAGCATTTT. It codes for CASKGQGPSFDNQPQHF. This chain uses TRBV10-2 with TRBJ1-5, with TRBD1 matching over 9 bases. CDR3 length: 17 residues. Germline CDR1 reads WSHSY; CDR2 reads SAAADI. Losses at the gene ends were 7 bases for V and 3 bases for J; bases not matched to a gene: 13.

The CDR3 bases are TGTGCCAGCAGTGAATCGGGCGTGGGGGGAGGGAATGGCTACACCTTC. Protein: CASSESGVGGGNGYTF. This sequence joins TRBV2 and TRBJ1-2; weak D call: TRBD1 (5 bases). CDR3 size: 16 residues. With 2 bases removed from V and 6 bases from J, the gap between germline ends came to 19 bases. In germline, CDR1 is SNHLY, CDR2 FYNNEI.

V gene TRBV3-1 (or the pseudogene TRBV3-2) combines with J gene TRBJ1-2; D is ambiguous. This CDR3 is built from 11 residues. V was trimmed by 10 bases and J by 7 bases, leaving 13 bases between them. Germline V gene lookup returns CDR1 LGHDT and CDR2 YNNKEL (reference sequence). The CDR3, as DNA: TGTGCCACATCACGTGGGCTTGGCTACACCTTC. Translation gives CATSRGLGYTF.

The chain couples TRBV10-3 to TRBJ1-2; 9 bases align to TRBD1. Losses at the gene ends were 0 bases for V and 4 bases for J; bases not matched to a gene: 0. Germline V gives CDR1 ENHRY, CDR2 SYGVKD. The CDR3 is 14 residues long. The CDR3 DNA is TGTGCCATCAGTGAGTCGACAGGGGGCTATGGCTACACCTTC. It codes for CAISESTGGYGYTF.

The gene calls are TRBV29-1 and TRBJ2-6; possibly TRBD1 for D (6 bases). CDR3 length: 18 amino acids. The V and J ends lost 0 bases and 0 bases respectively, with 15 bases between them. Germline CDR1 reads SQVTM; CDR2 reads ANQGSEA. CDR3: CSVEDRGLALSGANVLTF. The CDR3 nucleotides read TGCAGCGTTGAAGACAGGGGCCTAGCCCTCTCTGGGGCCAACGTCCTGACTTTC.

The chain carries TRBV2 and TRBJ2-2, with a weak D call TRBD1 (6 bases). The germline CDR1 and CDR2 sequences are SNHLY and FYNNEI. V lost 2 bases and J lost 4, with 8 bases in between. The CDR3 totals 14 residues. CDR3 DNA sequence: TGTGCCAGCAGTGAACGAGGGGGCACCGGGGAGCTGTTTTTT. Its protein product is CASSERGGTGELFF. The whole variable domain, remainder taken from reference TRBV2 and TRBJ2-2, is EPEVTQTPSHQVTQMGQEVILRCVPISNHLYFYWYRQILGQKVEFLVSFYNNEISEKSEIFDDQFSVERPDGSNFTLKIRSTKLEDSAMYFCASSERGGTGELFFGEGSRLTVL.

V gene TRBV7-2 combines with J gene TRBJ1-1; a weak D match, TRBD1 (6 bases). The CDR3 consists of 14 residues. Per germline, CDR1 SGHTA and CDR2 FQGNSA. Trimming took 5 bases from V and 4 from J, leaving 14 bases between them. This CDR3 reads CASSPRAGATEAFF. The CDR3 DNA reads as TGTGCCAGCAGCCCCAGGGCAGGGGCCACTGAAGCTTTCTTT.

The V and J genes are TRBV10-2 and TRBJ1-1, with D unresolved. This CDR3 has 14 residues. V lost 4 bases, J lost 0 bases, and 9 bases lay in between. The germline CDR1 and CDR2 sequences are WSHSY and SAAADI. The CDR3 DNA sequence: TGCGCCAGCAGTGGGGCAGCTCTGAACACTGAAGCTTTCTTT. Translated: CASSGAALNTEAFF.

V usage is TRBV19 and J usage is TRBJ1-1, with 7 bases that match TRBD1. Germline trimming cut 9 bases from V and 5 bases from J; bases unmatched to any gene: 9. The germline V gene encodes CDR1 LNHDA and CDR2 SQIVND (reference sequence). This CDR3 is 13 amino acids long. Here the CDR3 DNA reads TGTGCCAGCGCCCAGGGGGAAGGGACTGAAGCTTTCTTT. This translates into CASAQGEGTEAFF.